The entry below describes one T cell receptor (beta chain). This specimen comes from a study of blood T cell repertoires in COVID-19. For the study at large: PBMCs, B-cell-depleted T cells, or T cells were the source of the cDNA or gDNA that made up the material.

Assay: immunoSEQ multiplex PCR; the TCRdb copy retains only in-frame clones and omits some. The profile shows 270,000 or so clones, roughly 84% of them singletons. This TCR derives from a woman younger than 30 with acute or convalescent COVID-19. The sequenced sample was peripheral blood.

CDR3 in DNA: TGCGCCAGCAGCTGGACAGGGGGCCTTGTAGAGACCCAGTACTTC. Protein product: CASSWTGGLVETQYF. V and J are TRBV5-1 and TRBJ2-5; TRBD1 matches at 11 bases. Germline trimming cut 3 bases from V and 4 bases from J; bases unmatched to any gene: 5. The CDR3 is 15 amino acids. The germline V gene has CDR1 SGHRS and CDR2 YFSETQ.